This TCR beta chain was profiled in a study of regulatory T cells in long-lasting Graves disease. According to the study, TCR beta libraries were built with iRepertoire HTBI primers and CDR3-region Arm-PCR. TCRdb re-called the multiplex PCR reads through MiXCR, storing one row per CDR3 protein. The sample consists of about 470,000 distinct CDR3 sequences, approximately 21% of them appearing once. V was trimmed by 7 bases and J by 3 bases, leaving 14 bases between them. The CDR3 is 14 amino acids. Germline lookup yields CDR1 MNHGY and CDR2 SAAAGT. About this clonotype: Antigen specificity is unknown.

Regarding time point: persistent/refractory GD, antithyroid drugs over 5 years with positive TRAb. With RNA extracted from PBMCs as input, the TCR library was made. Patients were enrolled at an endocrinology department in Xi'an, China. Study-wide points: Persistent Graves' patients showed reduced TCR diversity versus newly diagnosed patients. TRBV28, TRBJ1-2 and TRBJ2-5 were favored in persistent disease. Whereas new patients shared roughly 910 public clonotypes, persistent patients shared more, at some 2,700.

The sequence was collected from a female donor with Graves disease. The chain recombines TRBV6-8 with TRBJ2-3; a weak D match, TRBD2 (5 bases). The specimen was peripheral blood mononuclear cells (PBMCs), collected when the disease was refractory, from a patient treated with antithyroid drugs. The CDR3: CASTLLVETDTQYF. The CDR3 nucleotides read TGTGCCAGCACCTTACTAGTCGAAACAGATACGCAGTATTTT.